The 10 T cell receptor beta chains given below trace back to one sample, sequenced in a study of T cell responses to AZD1222 COVID-19 vaccine. TCRdb's copy holds only in-frame clones and misses some; the assay was immunoSEQ multiplex PCR. The sample has roughly 76,000 clones, 70% to 90% seen once; the top ten hold about a tenth. The sample was peripheral blood, taken on day 0 of AZD1222 vaccination. These receptors originate from an adult in good health.

V usage is TRBV7-8 and J usage is TRBJ2-7; 10 nucleotides align to TRBD2. V dropped 5 bases and J dropped 1; count of bases not matched to a gene: 11. CDR3 length: 17 amino acids. Germline loops: CDR1 SGHVS, CDR2 FQNEAQ. CDR3 protein: CASSPQASGSNSYEQYF. CDR3 in DNA: TGTGCCAGCAGCCCACAAGCTAGCGGGAGTAATTCCTACGAGCAGTACTTC.

The CDR3 DNA follows: TGTGCCACCAGTGATTATGGGACAGGGTTAAGGGGCACCGGGGAGCTGTTTTTT. As protein: CATSDYGTGLRGTGELFF. The chain combines TRBV24-1 with TRBJ2-2; 9 positions agree with TRBD1. The CDR3 consists of 18 residues. V trimming: 2 bases; J trimming: 4 bases; junction bases outside the gene matches: 10. Germline CDR1 and CDR2: KGHDR and SFDVKD.

The V call is TRBV7-9, the J call TRBJ1-6, with TRBD1 identical over 7 bases. CDR1 and CDR2 (germline): SEHNR, FQNEAQ (reference sequence). This CDR3 spans 14 amino acids. The V segment lost 6 bases and the J segment 10 bases; nucleotides outside the gene matches: 9. The CDR3 nucleotides read TGTGCCAGCAGGATACAGGGGAGGAGATCACCCCTCCACTTT. Amino acids: CASRIQGRRSPLHF.

The V and J genes are TRBV5-1 and TRBJ1-5, with 12 bases that match TRBD1. CDR1 is SGHRS, CDR2 YFSETQ, per germline. CDR3 length: 15 amino acids. V lost 0 bases to trimming and J lost 8 bases; unmatched junction nucleotides: 3. The DNA for the CDR3 is TGCGCCAGCAGCTTGGGGGACAGGGGGCAAGAGCCCCAGCATTTT. Translating gives CASSLGDRGQEPQHF.

The chain couples TRBV29-1 to TRBJ2-5; unclear D gene. Germline CDR1 is SQVTM and CDR2 is ANQGSEA. This CDR3 has 12 amino acids. V gave up 7 bases and J gave up 3 bases, with 12 bases separating them. The CDR3 region is CSASDGKETQYF. The CDR3 bases are TGCAGCGCCTCGGACGGAAAAGAGACCCAGTACTTC.

This sequence joins TRBV2 and TRBJ1-5; tentative D call: TRBD1 (5 bases). Trimming pared 2 bases from V and 11 bases from J, leaving 10 bases between. Per the germline V gene, CDR1 is SNHLY and CDR2 is FYNNEI. The CDR3 covers 12 residues. The CDR3 here is CASSEWVGAQHF. The CDR3 coding sequence is TGTGCCAGCAGTGAATGGGTAGGGGCCCAGCATTTT.

V and J are TRBV3-1 (or the pseudogene TRBV3-2) and TRBJ2-4; possible D gene TRBD1, 6 bases. This CDR3 has 17 amino acids. V was pared by 0 bases and J by 1 base, with 13 bases between. The germline gives CDR1 LGHDT, CDR2 YNNKEL (reference sequence). The CDR3 spells CASSQDLNRAAKNIQYF. DNA of the CDR3: TGTGCCAGCAGCCAAGATTTGAACAGGGCGGCCAAAAACATTCAGTACTTC.

The rearrangement uses TRBV3-1 (or the pseudogene TRBV3-2) and TRBJ2-5; D gene uncertain. Germline V CDR1 and CDR2: LGHDT, YNNKEL (reference sequence). Trimming took 1 base from V and 7 from J, leaving 10 bases between them. The CDR3 runs 13 residues. The CDR3 sequence is CASSQGQSGTQYF. CDR3 in DNA: TGTGCCAGCAGCCAAGGCCAATCGGGGACCCAGTACTTC.

The chain uses TRBV19 and TRBJ2-6; possibly TRBD2 for D (5 bases). Germline CDR1 reads LNHDA; CDR2 reads SQIVND (reference sequence). The CDR3 is 13 residues long. V shed 6 bases and J shed 10 bases, with 13 bases lying between them. This CDR3 is CASRVRERNVLTF. In DNA, the CDR3 is TGTGCCAGTAGAGTGAGGGAAAGAAACGTCCTGACTTTC.

V usage is TRBV12-3 or TRBV12-4 and J usage is TRBJ1-4, with D unclear. V dropped 6 bases and J dropped 7 bases, with 6 bases sitting between them. This CDR3 has 11 residues. This CDR3 reads CASSYAEKLFF. Written as DNA, the CDR3 is TGTGCCAGCAGCTACGCTGAAAAACTGTTTTTT.